The entry that follows covers one T cell receptor (beta chain) sequence. This clonotype has more than one count but fewer than ten. Its antigen is not yet known. The sample holds no much larger clone one base away, and base qualities are not on file. Spanning cysteine to phenylalanine, the CDR3 consists of 18 amino acids. Only CDR3 DNA remains: 54 bases, in frame from the first base. Trimming costs V 5 bases and J 2 bases, and their ends lie 22 bases apart. Per the germline V gene, SGHTA is the CDR1 and FQGNSA is the CDR2. This entry is derived from a study of T cell repertoires in cytomegalovirus infection (dated by TCRdb to 2018 to 2020). In the study overall: The peptide stimulations were aimed at well-studied HLA-B-restricted epitopes as well as recently identified HLA-C-restricted CMV epitopes, whose presentation resists viral immunomodulation. Because public TCR beta signatures pointed to carriage of CMV infection together with the matching HLA type, the HLA type of each donor mattered for the analysis.

Sequencing instrument: Illumina HiSeq 1500. TCRdb reprocessing: public reads trimmed at Q25 with fastp, clones called with MiXCR, in-frame beta chains kept. Under each unique CDR3 protein, matching rows form one entry showing the most common genes and DNA. Recorded for this sample are approximately 600,000 distinct CDR3 sequences; under 45% of them occurred a single time. The ten largest clonotypes hold 48% of the sample. Beyond this particular receptor, the publication reports: In both this cohort and an independent roughly 330-donor cohort, the cumulative frequency of public TCR beta family members distinguished carriers of CMV infection plus the relevant HLA type. The ex vivo response was dominated by HLA-C-restricted CMV-specific TCR beta clonotypes, which also provided the single most frequent clonotype in two of eight donors.

This specimen's treatment or condition label, per the study, means: in vitro stimulation with specific CMV peptide epitopes to enrich CMV-specific T cells. The V gene is TRBV7-2 and the J gene is TRBJ1-3, with a weak D call of TRBD1 (5 bases match). The material sequenced was cultured PBMCs, taken from culture after CMV antigen stimulation. The TCR comes from a human donor in good health (CMV status not recorded). Some clones in this sample may be carry-over from other donors' samples. The nucleotide sequence is TGTGCCAGCAGCCCAAAGGCGGGACGAATTGCTACTGGAAACACCATATATTTT. It translates as CASSPKAGRIATGNTIYF.